Below are 5 T cell receptor beta chains sequenced from a single sample in a study of blood T cell repertoires in COVID-19. The protocol was immunoSEQ multiplex PCR, while the TCRdb copy is restricted to in-frame clones and leaves out a portion. The repertoire has about 200,000 clones, approximately 92% of them found once; the top ten carry approximately 0.5%. Sequenced material: peripheral blood. The receptors come from a man aged 45 to 65 with acute or convalescent COVID-19.

The CDR3 DNA follows: TGTGCCAGCAGCTTCGGGGGGCTACGAAACACCATATATTTT. Translating it yields CASSFGGLRNTIYF. This sequence joins TRBV7-8 and TRBJ1-3, with D perhaps matching TRBD1 (6 bases). Germline values: CDR1 SGHVS, CDR2 FQNEAQ. V lost 3 bases and J 5 bases, leaving 11 bases between the germline ends. This CDR3 spans 14 amino acids.

The genes are TRBV4-3 and TRBJ1-2; tentative D call: TRBD1 (5 bases). The CDR3 is made up of 13 amino acids. Per the germline V gene, CDR1 is LGHNA and CDR2 is YSLEER. The V and J ends lost 1 base and 5 bases respectively, with 8 bases between them. The CDR3 protein is CASSQAGRYGYTF. In DNA form, the CDR3 reads TGCGCCAGCAGCCAAGCAGGGAGGTATGGCTACACCTTC.

The CDR3 here is CASSSTTESTMNTEAFF. The CDR3 DNA sequence: TGTGCCAGCAGCTCGACGACAGAGAGTACCATGAACACTGAAGCTTTCTTT. The chain links TRBV5-6 to TRBJ1-1, with a tentative D call TRBD1 (5 bases). The CDR3 contains 17 residues. Trimming shortened V by 3 bases and J by 0 bases, and 18 bases separated the two germline ends. CDR1 is SGHDT and CDR2 is YYEEEE in the germline V gene. Full variable domain (remainder filled in from reference TRBV5-6 and TRBJ1-1): DAGVTQSPTHLIKTRGQQVTLRCSPKSGHDTVSWYQQALGQGPQFIFQYYEEEERQRGNFPDRFSGHQFPNYSSELNVNALLLGDSALYLCASSSTTESTMNTEAFFGQGTRLTVV.

V and J are TRBV10-1 and TRBJ1-3, with 8 bases identical to TRBD1. V lost 5 bases to trimming and J lost 1 base; unmatched junction nucleotides: 1. CDR3 size: 14 residues. CDR1 and CDR2 from the germline V gene are WNHNN and SYGVQD (reference sequence). The CDR3 DNA reads as TGCGCCAGCAGTCAGGGGGCTTCTGGAAACACCATATATTTT. Protein sequence: CASSQGASGNTIYF.

This clone was observed once. This sequence joins TRBV16 and TRBJ1-2, with a tentative D call TRBD1 (6 bases). The CDR3 totals 16 residues. Germline CDR1 is KGHSY and CDR2 is FQNENV. The V end was cut by 0 bases, the J end by 3 bases, with 14 bases between. Here the CDR3 DNA reads TGTGCCAGCAGCCAATCCGGGGGGGCTTGGGACTATGGCTACACCTTC. This encodes CASSQSGGAWDYGYTF.